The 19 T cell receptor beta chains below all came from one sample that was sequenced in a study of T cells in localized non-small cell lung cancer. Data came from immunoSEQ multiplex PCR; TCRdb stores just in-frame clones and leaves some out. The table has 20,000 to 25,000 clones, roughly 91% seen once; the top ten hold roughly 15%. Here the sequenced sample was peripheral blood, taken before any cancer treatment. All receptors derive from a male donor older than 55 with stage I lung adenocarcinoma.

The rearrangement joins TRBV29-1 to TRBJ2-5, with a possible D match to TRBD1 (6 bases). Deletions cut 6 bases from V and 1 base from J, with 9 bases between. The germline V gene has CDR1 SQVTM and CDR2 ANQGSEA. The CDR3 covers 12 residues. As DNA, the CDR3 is TGCAGCGTAAACAGGGCCCAAGAGACCCAGTACTTC. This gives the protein CSVNRAQETQYF. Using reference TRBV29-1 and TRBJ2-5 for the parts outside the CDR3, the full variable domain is SAVISQKPSRDICQRGTSLTIQCQVDSQVTMMFWYRQQPGQSLTLIATANQGSEATYESGFVIDKFPISRPNLTFSTLTVSNMSPEDSSIYLCSVNRAQETQYFGPGTRLLVL.

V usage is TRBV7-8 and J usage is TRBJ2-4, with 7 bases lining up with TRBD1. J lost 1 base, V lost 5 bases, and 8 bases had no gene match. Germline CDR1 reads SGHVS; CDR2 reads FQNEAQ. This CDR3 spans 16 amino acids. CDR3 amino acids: CASSQEGAQAKNIQYF. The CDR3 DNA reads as TGTGCCAGCAGCCAAGAGGGGGCGCAGGCCAAAAACATTCAGTACTTC. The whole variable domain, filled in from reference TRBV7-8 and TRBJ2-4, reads GAGVSQSPRYKVAKRGQDVALRCDPISGHVSLFWYQQALGQGPEFLTYFQNEAQLDKSGLPSDRFFAERPEGSVSTLKIQRTQQEDSAVYLCASSQEGAQAKNIQYFGAGTRLSVL.

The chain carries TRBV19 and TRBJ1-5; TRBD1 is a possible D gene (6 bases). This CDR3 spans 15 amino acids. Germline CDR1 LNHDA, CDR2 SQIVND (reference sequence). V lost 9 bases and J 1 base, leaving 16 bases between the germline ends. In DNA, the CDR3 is TGTGCCAGCAGCTTACAGGGATTCAGCAATCAGCCCCAGCATTTT. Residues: CASSLQGFSNQPQHF.

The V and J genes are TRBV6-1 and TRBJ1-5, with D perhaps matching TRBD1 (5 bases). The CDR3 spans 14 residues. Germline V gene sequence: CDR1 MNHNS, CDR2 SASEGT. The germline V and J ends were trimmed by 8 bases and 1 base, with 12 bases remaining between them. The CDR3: CASVRDGSNQPQHF. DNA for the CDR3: TGTGCCAGCGTAAGGGACGGCAGCAATCAGCCCCAGCATTTT.

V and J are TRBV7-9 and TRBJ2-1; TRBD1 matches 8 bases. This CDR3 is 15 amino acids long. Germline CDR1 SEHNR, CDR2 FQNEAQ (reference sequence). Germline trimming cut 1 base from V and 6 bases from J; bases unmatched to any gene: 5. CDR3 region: CASSLVRDRLNEQFF. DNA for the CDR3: TGTGCCAGCAGCTTAGTGCGGGACAGGCTCAATGAGCAGTTCTTC. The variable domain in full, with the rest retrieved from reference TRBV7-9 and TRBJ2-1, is DTGVSQNPRHKITKRGQNVTFRCDPISEHNRLYWYRQTLGQGPEFLTYFQNEAQLEKSRLLSDRFSAERPKGSFSTLEIQRTEQGDSAMYLCASSLVRDRLNEQFFGPGTRLTVL.

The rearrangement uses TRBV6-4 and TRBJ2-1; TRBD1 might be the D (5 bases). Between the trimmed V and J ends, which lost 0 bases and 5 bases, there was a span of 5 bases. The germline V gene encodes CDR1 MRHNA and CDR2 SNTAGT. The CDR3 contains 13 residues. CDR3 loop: CASSDSDNNEQFF. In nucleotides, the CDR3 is TGTGCCAGCAGTGACTCGGACAACAATGAGCAGTTCTTC.

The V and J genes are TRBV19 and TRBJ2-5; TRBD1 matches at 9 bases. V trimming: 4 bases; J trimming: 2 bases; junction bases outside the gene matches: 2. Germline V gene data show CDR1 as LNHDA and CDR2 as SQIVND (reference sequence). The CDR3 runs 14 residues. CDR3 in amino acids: CASSRGQGQETQYF. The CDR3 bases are TGTGCCAGTAGTAGAGGACAGGGGCAAGAGACCCAGTACTTC.

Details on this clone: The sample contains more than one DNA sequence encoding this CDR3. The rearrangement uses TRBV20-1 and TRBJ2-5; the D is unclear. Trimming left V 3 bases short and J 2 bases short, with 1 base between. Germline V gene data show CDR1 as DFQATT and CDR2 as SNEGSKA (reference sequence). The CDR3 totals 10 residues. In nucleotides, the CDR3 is TGCAGTGCTAGTCAAGAGACCCAGTACTTC. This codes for CSASQETQYF.

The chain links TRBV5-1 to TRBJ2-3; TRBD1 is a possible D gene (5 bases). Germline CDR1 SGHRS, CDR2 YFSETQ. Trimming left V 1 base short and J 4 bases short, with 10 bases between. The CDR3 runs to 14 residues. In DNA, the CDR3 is TGCGCCAGCAGCTTGAGGCAGGGTGCAGATACGCAGTATTTT. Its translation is CASSLRQGADTQYF.

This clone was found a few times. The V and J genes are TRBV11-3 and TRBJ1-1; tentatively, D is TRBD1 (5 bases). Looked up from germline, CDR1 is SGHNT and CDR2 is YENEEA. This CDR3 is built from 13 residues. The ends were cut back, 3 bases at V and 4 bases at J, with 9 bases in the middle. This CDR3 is CASSLMGGTEAFF. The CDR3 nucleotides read TGTGCCAGCAGCTTGATGGGGGGCACTGAAGCTTTCTTT.

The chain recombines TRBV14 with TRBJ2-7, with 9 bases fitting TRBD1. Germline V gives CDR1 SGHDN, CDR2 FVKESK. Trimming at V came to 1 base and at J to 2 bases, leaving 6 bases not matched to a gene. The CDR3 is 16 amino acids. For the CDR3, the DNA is TGTGCCAGCAGCCAAGTTCGGACAGGGGCAACCTACGAGCAGTACTTC. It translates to CASSQVRTGATYEQYF.

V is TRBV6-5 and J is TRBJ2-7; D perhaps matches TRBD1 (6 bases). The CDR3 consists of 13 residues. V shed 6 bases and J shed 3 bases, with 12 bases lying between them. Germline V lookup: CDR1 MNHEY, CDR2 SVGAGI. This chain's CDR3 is CASSLGGHYEQYF. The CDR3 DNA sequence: TGTGCCAGCAGCTTAGGGGGACACTACGAGCAGTACTTC.

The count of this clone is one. The CDR3 coding sequence is TGTGGCACGACGGGGTCCCGACAGGTCTATGGCTACACCTTC. Protein sequence: CGTTGSRQVYGYTF. This chain connects TRBV6-1 to TRBJ1-2, with D perhaps TRBD1 (6 bases). CDR1 MNHNS and CDR2 SASEGT come from the germline V gene. The CDR3 is made up of 14 amino acids.

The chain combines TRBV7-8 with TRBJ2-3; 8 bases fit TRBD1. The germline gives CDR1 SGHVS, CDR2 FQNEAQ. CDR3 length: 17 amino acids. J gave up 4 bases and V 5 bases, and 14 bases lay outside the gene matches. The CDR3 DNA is TGTGCCAGCAGCCCCTTGGTCGCTACAGGGGGAGCAGATACGCAGTATTTT. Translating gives CASSPLVATGGADTQYF.

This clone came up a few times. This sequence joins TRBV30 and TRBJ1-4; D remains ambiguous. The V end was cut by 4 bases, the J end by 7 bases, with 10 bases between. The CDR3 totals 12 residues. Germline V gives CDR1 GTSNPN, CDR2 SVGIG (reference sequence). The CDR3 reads CAWNPPFEKLFF. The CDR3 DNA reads TGTGCCTGGAACCCCCCCTTTGAAAAACTGTTTTTT.

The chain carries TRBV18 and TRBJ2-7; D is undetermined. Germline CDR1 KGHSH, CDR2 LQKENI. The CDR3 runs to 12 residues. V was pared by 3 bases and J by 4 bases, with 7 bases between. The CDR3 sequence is CASSPESYEQYF. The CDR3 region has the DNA TGTGCCAGCTCACCCGAGAGTTACGAGCAGTACTTC.

CDR3: CASRAGTQAYEQYF. CDR3 sequence (DNA): TGCGCCAGCAGGGCCGGGACTCAGGCCTACGAGCAGTACTTC. The J gene is TRBJ2-7, the V gene TRBV4-1, with D tentatively TRBD2 (6 bases). Germline-derived CDR1 and CDR2 are MGHRA and YSYEKL. The V end was cut by 6 bases, the J end by 2 bases, with 14 bases between. The CDR3 has 14 amino acids.

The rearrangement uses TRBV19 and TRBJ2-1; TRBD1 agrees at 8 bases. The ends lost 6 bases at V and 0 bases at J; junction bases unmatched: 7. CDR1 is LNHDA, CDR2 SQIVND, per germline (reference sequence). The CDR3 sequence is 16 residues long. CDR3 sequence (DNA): TGTGCCAGTAGCCTCACTCAGGGGGCCTCCTACAATGAGCAGTTCTTC. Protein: CASSLTQGASYNEQFF.

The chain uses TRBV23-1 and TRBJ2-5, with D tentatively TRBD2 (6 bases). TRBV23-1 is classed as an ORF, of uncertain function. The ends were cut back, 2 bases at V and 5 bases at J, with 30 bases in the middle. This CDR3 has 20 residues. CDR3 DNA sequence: TGCGCCAGCAGTCAAGGCAAGGTATTGGGGACGGGGGTACCGCGGGAGACCCAGTACTTC. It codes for CASSQGKVLGTGVPRETQYF.